What follows are 27 T cell receptor beta chains derived from one specimen sequenced in a study of blood T cells in healthy people across ages (dated by TCRdb to 2013 to 2016). To prepare the library, 5' RACE was applied. Sequencer: Illumina HiSeq 2500. The second PCR ran for about 7 to 11 cycles and used a J-beta primer mix along with a sample-barcoded 5' primer. TCRdb trimmed the raw reads at Q25, called clones with MiXCR and kept productive beta chains. Rows are unified per CDR3 protein, each entry keeping the most common DNA and genes. The sample table records more than 600,000 distinct CDR3 sequences; 20% to 30% of these occur just once. The ten largest clones represent 9.4% of the sample. The data were also submitted as part of a second study, on T cells of mothers and their children.

Material for sequencing was blood. These receptors were collected from a boy aged 10-17 years in good health.

This clonotype appeared a few times. The rearrangement joins TRBV10-3 to TRBJ2-5, with 8 bases that match TRBD2. Per the germline V gene, CDR1 is ENHRY and CDR2 is SYGVKD. The V and J ends lost 6 bases and 4 bases, in that order; junction bases with no gene match: 7. This CDR3 is 14 amino acids long. The CDR3 spells CAIRGLGAGETQYF. As DNA, the CDR3 is TGTGCCATCAGGGGACTAGGGGCCGGAGAGACCCAGTACTTC.

This clonotype was seen a few times. The V call is TRBV19, the J call TRBJ2-7; possible D gene TRBD2, 6 bases. With 9 bases removed from V and 0 bases from J, the gap between germline ends came to 18 bases. This CDR3 region has 15 residues. Germline V gene lookup returns CDR1 LNHDA and CDR2 SQIVND (reference sequence). The CDR3 DNA is TGTGCCAGCAACTCACCTAGCGCCAGCTCCTACGAGCAGTACTTC. It encodes CASNSPSASSYEQYF. The full variable domain, with the rest looked up from reference TRBV19 and TRBJ2-7, is DGGITQSPKYLFRKEGQNVTLSCEQNLNHDAMYWYRQDPGQGLRLIYYSQIVNDFQKGDIAEGYSVSREKKESFPLTVTSAQKNPTAFYLCASNSPSASSYEQYFGPGTRLTVT.

The V and J genes are TRBV7-3 and TRBJ2-5; TRBD2 aligns across 11 bases. Per germline, CDR1 SGHTA and CDR2 FQGTGA. CDR3 length: 15 amino acids. The ends lost 4 bases at V and 5 bases at J; junction bases unmatched: 6. CDR3 in amino acids: CASSSTSGGMETQYF. The CDR3 DNA follows: TGTGCCAGCAGCTCCACTAGCGGGGGTATGGAGACCCAGTACTTC.

The J gene is TRBJ1-2, the V gene TRBV6-6, with TRBD1 matching 7 bases. Germline assignment: CDR1 MNHNY and CDR2 SVGAGI (reference sequence). CDR3 length: 17 residues. The J segment lost 0 bases and the V segment lost 3 bases, leaving 10 bases of the junction unmatched. This chain's CDR3 is CASSYSLQGGSNYGYTF. CDR3 nucleotide sequence: TGTGCCAGCAGTTATTCCCTGCAGGGGGGATCTAACTATGGCTACACCTTC.

The rearrangement uses TRBV5-4 and TRBJ2-5; 7 bases align to TRBD2. Per the germline V gene, CDR1 is SGHNT and CDR2 is YYREEE (reference sequence). The trim removed 5 bases at V and 2 bases at J, leaving 9 bases unmatched. The length of the CDR3 is 15 residues. CDR3 residues: CASSSRTSLQETQYF. As DNA, the CDR3 is TGTGCCAGCAGTTCGAGGACTAGTCTTCAAGAGACCCAGTACTTC.

This clonotype appeared a few times. The chain employs TRBV5-5 and TRBJ1-6; TRBD1 might be the D (5 bases). The CDR3 is made up of 14 amino acids. Trimming cost V 0 bases and J 6 bases, with 7 bases left between them. Germline V gene data show CDR1 as SGHKS and CDR2 as YYEKEE (reference sequence). The CDR3 sequence is CASSLEQGNSPLHF. Here the CDR3 DNA reads TGTGCCAGCAGCTTGGAGCAGGGTAATTCACCCCTCCACTTT.

The chain employs TRBV24-1 and TRBJ2-2, with TRBD1 matching over 9 bases. Germline-derived CDR1 and CDR2 are KGHDR and SFDVKD. The junction had 9 bases not matched to a gene; V was cut back by 9 bases and J by 5 bases. This CDR3 region has 15 residues. The CDR3, as DNA: TGTGCCACCGGAACCGGGACAGGGTCAACCGGGGAGCTGTTTTTT. Protein product: CATGTGTGSTGELFF.

This clonotype was counted a few times. The chain couples TRBV4-2 to TRBJ2-7, with no clear D. Germline CDR1 LGHNA, CDR2 YNFKEQ. CDR3 length equals 13 residues. Deletions cut 0 bases from V and 5 bases from J, with 8 bases between. CDR3 protein: CASSQDGVHEQYF. The CDR3 DNA reads as TGTGCCAGCAGCCAAGATGGGGTACACGAGCAGTACTTC.

This sequence joins TRBV5-1 and TRBJ2-1; 7 bases agree with TRBD1. This CDR3 has 13 amino acids. Germline V gene data show CDR1 as SGHRS and CDR2 as YFSETQ. J was trimmed by 7 bases and V by 4 bases; bases with no gene match: 5. Here the CDR3 DNA reads TGCGCCAGCAGCCCGGGACAGATAAATGAGCAGTTCTTC. Protein sequence: CASSPGQINEQFF.

This clonotype was found a few times. This rearrangement joins TRBV20-1 to TRBJ1-2; 9 bases line up with TRBD1. The CDR3 has 18 amino acids. The germline V gene has CDR1 DFQATT and CDR2 SNEGSKA (reference sequence). V gave up 0 bases and J gave up 1 base; unmatched junction bases: 12. The CDR3 spells CSARENRYGTGFNYGYTF. The DNA for the CDR3 is TGCAGTGCTAGAGAAAACCGATACGGGACAGGGTTTAACTATGGCTACACCTTC.

The chain recombines TRBV6-1 with TRBJ1-4, with a tentative D call TRBD1 (6 bases). The V and J ends lost 4 bases and 7 bases respectively, with 10 bases between them. Germline CDR1 MNHNS, CDR2 SASEGT. This CDR3 has 13 amino acids. CDR3 region: CASSGPDSEKLFF. DNA of the CDR3: TGTGCCAGCAGTGGACCGGACAGTGAAAAACTGTTTTTT.

This sequence joins TRBV29-1 and TRBJ2-7, with a weak D call TRBD1 (6 bases). The CDR3 length is 13 residues. Germline V CDR1 and CDR2: SQVTM, ANQGSEA. With 6 bases removed from V and 0 bases from J, the gap between germline ends came to 12 bases. CDR3 loop: CSVVTGTSYEQYF. DNA of the CDR3: TGCAGCGTCGTGACAGGAACCTCCTACGAGCAGTACTTC.

This clonotype came up a few times. The chain carries TRBV20-1 and TRBJ2-7; D is ambiguous. The CDR3 has 12 residues. V lost 6 bases, J lost 4 bases, and 13 bases lay in between. The germline gives CDR1 DFQATT, CDR2 SNEGSKA (reference sequence). As DNA, the CDR3 is TGCAGTGCCGAGGTGGGATCTTACGAGCAGTACTTC. Translation gives CSAEVGSYEQYF.

In its sample, this clonotype was seen a few times. The chain uses TRBV6-1 and TRBJ1-6; TRBD1 agrees at 7 bases. The V gene's germline CDR1 is MNHNS and CDR2 SASEGT. This CDR3 contains 15 residues. The trim removed 6 bases at V and 13 bases at J, leaving 15 bases unmatched. This CDR3 reads CASRANTGENLPLHF. Written as DNA, the CDR3 is TGTGCCAGCAGGGCAAATACAGGGGAAAATCTGCCCCTCCACTTT.

In this sample, this clonotype turned up a few times. The chain combines TRBV6-6 with TRBJ1-1, with a tentative D call TRBD1 (5 bases). From germline, CDR1 is MNHNY and CDR2 SVGAGI (reference sequence). Trimming pared 6 bases from V and 2 bases from J, leaving 19 bases between. There are 16 residues in the CDR3. This CDR3 reads CASSGPGTARNTEAFF. CDR3 nucleotide sequence: TGTGCCAGCAGCGGACCAGGGACGGCCAGAAACACTGAAGCTTTCTTT.

This clonotype has just a few counts. One end of the junction fails to match germline, which may point to a read error. This chain joins TRBV6-2 or TRBV6-3 and TRBJ2-3; 9 bases agree with TRBD2. CDR1 and CDR2 from the germline V gene are MNHEY and SVGEGT. The CDR3 has 17 amino acids. CDR3 nucleotides: TGTGCCAGCAGTTTCCCAGGCAGCGGGGGGATAGGAGATACACAGTATTTT. Translated: CASSFPGSGGIGDTQYF.

This clonotype was observed a few times. The CDR3 DNA follows: TGTGCCAGCAGCTTACGGGACAGGGGTACCGGGGCCAACGTCCTGACTTTC. This encodes CASSLRDRGTGANVLTF. The chain uses TRBV7-6 and TRBJ2-6; 10 positions match TRBD1. Germline trimming cut 2 bases from V and 4 bases from J; bases unmatched to any gene: 5. From germline, CDR1 is SGHVS and CDR2 FNYEAQ. The CDR3 runs 17 residues.

The chain recombines TRBV5-1 with TRBJ1-6; unclear D gene. V dropped 1 base and J dropped 7 bases, with 9 bases sitting between them. Germline lookup yields CDR1 SGHRS and CDR2 YFSETQ. The CDR3 runs 14 residues. CDR3 bases: TGCGCCAGCAGCTTGTGGGAACAGAATTCACCCCTCCACTTT. Translating gives CASSLWEQNSPLHF.

The chain uses TRBV28 and TRBJ2-5; 9 nucleotides line up with TRBD2. J gave up 0 bases and V 4 bases, and 9 bases lay outside the gene matches. This CDR3 has 17 residues. The V gene's germline CDR1 is MDHEN and CDR2 SYDVKM. The CDR3 region has the DNA TGTGCCAGCAGTTCCCAGCGGGGGGAAACGTACCAAGAGACCCAGTACTTC. It is translated as CASSSQRGETYQETQYF.

The chain recombines TRBV11-2 with TRBJ2-3; 10 nucleotides align to TRBD2. CDR1 SGHAT and CDR2 FQNNGV come from the germline V gene. There are 16 residues in the CDR3. J gave up 2 bases and V 2 bases, and 4 bases lay outside the gene matches. The CDR3: CASSLFSGGNTDTQYF. The CDR3 coding sequence is TGTGCCAGCAGCTTATTTAGCGGGGGGAACACAGATACGCAGTATTTT.

The chain links TRBV10-3 to TRBJ2-7; the D gene is possibly TRBD2 (6 bases). V gave up 6 bases and J gave up 2 bases, with 14 bases separating them. The CDR3 spans 14 residues. Germline loops: CDR1 ENHRY, CDR2 SYGVKD. The CDR3 region is CAIRWGAGPYEQYF. CDR3 DNA: TGTGCCATCAGATGGGGCGCGGGGCCCTACGAGCAGTACTTC.

This chain joins TRBV6-2 or TRBV6-3 and TRBJ1-4; D remains unclear. V lost 0 bases and J lost 5, with 10 bases in between. This CDR3 is 15 amino acids long. Looked up from germline, CDR1 is MNHEY and CDR2 is SVGEGT. Here the CDR3 reads CASSYSGPQNEKLFF. The CDR3 DNA sequence: TGTGCCAGCAGTTACTCAGGACCGCAGAATGAAAAACTGTTTTTT.

The chain has TRBV7-3 and TRBJ2-2; 13 bases agree with TRBD2. V lost 5 bases and J lost 4; bases outside the gene matches: 4. Germline V lookup: CDR1 SGHTA, CDR2 FQGTGA. The length of the CDR3 is 16 residues. The CDR3 region is CASSLGTSGTTGELFF. In nucleotides, the CDR3 is TGTGCCAGCAGCCTCGGGACTAGCGGGACCACCGGGGAGCTGTTTTTT.

This clonotype has a handful of counts. The chain is built from TRBV9 and TRBJ1-4; 7 nucleotides align to TRBD1. From germline, CDR1 is SGDLS and CDR2 YYNGEE. After removal of 3 bases from V and 8 bases from J, the junction contained 10 bases not matched to a gene. CDR3 length equals 15 residues. As DNA, the CDR3 is TGTGCCAGCAGCGGGAAGACAGGGCGGGGAGAAAAACTGTTTTTT. It translates to CASSGKTGRGEKLFF.

V usage is TRBV12-3 or TRBV12-4 and J usage is TRBJ1-4; TRBD1 is a possible D gene (6 bases). Deletions cut 6 bases from V and 6 bases from J, with 11 bases between. The CDR3 covers 13 residues. CDR3 protein: CASSRGGYEKLFF. CDR3 coding DNA: TGTGCCAGCAGCAGGGGCGGGTATGAAAAACTGTTTTTT.

This chain joins TRBV10-3 and TRBJ2-5; TRBD1 agrees at 7 bases. The J call may be incorrect, as the DNA end agrees better with TRBJ2-1. The CDR3 length is 14 residues. CDR1 is ENHRY and CDR2 is SYGVKD in the germline V gene. Written as DNA, the CDR3 is TGTGCCATCAGTGGATCGACAGGGTCCGGTGAGCAGTTCTTC. It yields the protein CAISGSTGSGEQFF.

The rearrangement uses TRBV3-1 and TRBJ2-1; D is uncertain. Looked up from germline, CDR1 is LGHDT and CDR2 is YNNKEL (reference sequence). This CDR3 has 17 residues. Trimming stripped 0 bases from V and 2 bases from J, with 14 bases between. The CDR3 protein is CASSQDTGELPYNEQFF. Written as DNA, the CDR3 is TGTGCCAGCAGCCAAGATACTGGAGAATTGCCCTACAATGAGCAGTTCTTC.